The 9 T cell receptor beta chains below come from one sample, sequenced in a study of blood T cell repertoires in COVID-19. Assay: immunoSEQ multiplex PCR; the TCRdb copy retains only in-frame clones and omits some. Here the sample spans 200,000 to 250,000 clones, approximately 86% being singletons. Sequencing was done on a sample of peripheral blood. The receptors here all came from a woman aged 25-40 years who had recovered from COVID-19.

This chain joins TRBV30 and TRBJ1-2, with a weak D call TRBD1 (5 bases). Looked up from germline, CDR1 is GTSNPN and CDR2 is SVGIG (reference sequence). V lost 3 bases, J lost 5 bases, and 7 bases lay in between. The CDR3 consists of 11 residues. The CDR3 is CAWRQDYGYTF. The CDR3 nucleotides read TGTGCCTGGAGACAGGATTATGGCTACACCTTC. Variable domain in full (rest from reference TRBV30 and TRBJ1-2): SQTIHQWPATLVQPVGSPLSLECTVEGTSNPNLYWYRQAAGRGLQLLFYSVGIGQISSEVPQNLSASRPQDRQFILSSKKLLLSDSGFYLCAWRQDYGYTFGSGTRLTVV.

The V gene is TRBV9, the J gene TRBJ1-6; 7 bases are shared with TRBD1. The CDR3 has 15 amino acids. CDR1 and CDR2 from the germline V gene are SGDLS and YYNGEE. With V trimmed by 4 bases and J by 9 bases, 10 bases remained unmatched. DNA of the CDR3: TGTGCCAGCAGCACTCGGGACAGCCTTGCTTCACCCCTCCACTTT. This gives the protein CASSTRDSLASPLHF.

This clone was counted between two and nine times. The chain links TRBV3-1 (or the pseudogene TRBV3-2) to TRBJ1-2, with a weak D call TRBD1 (5 bases). With 4 bases removed from V and 6 bases from J, the gap between germline ends came to 18 bases. Looked up from germline, CDR1 is LGHDT and CDR2 is YNNKEL (reference sequence). The CDR3 length is 15 residues. The CDR3, as DNA: TGTGCCAGCAGCCGCGAGATGGGGAGGGGAGATGGCTACACCTTC. This sequence encodes CASSREMGRGDGYTF.

The chain combines TRBV18 with TRBJ1-5, with D possibly matching TRBD1 (5 bases). Germline V gene lookup returns CDR1 KGHSH and CDR2 LQKENI. V lost 2 bases to trimming and J lost 2 bases, with 10 bases between them. The CDR3 sequence is 15 residues long. In DNA form, the CDR3 reads TGTGCCAGCTCACCAACGGGGGGTCGCAATCAGCCCCAGCATTTT. It yields the protein CASSPTGGRNQPQHF.

This clone has more than one count but fewer than ten. The chain employs TRBV2 and TRBJ2-3; 8 positions agree with TRBD2. CDR1 and CDR2 from the germline V gene are SNHLY and FYNNEI. V was pared by 8 bases and J by 9 bases, with 4 bases of the junction left unmatched. The length of the CDR3 is 11 residues. The CDR3 is CASGIAGTQYF. The CDR3, as DNA: TGTGCCAGCGGCATAGCGGGGACGCAGTATTTT. Together with reference TRBV2 and TRBJ2-3, the CDR3 gives the full variable domain: EPEVTQTPSHQVTQMGQEVILRCVPISNHLYFYWYRQILGQKVEFLVSFYNNEISEKSEIFDDQFSVERPDGSNFTLKIRSTKLEDSAMYFCASGIAGTQYFGPGTRLTVL.

The chain links TRBV5-6 to TRBJ2-7; 9 positions agree with TRBD1. Looked up from germline, CDR1 is SGHDT and CDR2 is YYEEEE. The CDR3 length is 15 residues. With 4 bases clipped from V and 3 bases from J, the junction kept 8 bases outside the gene matches. Here the CDR3 reads CASSPLWDRVYEQYF. CDR3 sequence (DNA): TGTGCCAGCAGCCCTCTTTGGGACAGGGTCTACGAGCAGTACTTC.

V and J are TRBV19 and TRBJ1-1; 7 bases are a match to TRBD1. The CDR3 totals 15 residues. J lost 4 bases, V lost 1 base, and 6 bases had no gene match. The germline V gene encodes CDR1 LNHDA and CDR2 SQIVND (reference sequence). The CDR3, as DNA: TGTGCCAGTAGTATAGGTGAGGGGGCCCTCACTGAAGCTTTCTTT. It specifies CASSIGEGALTEAFF.

This chain uses TRBV7-9 with TRBJ1-1; D perhaps matches TRBD1 (6 bases). Germline values: CDR1 SEHNR, CDR2 FQNEAQ (reference sequence). The CDR3 covers 15 residues. Trimming stripped 2 bases from V and 0 bases from J, with 10 bases between. The CDR3 sequence is CASSLRRQVNTEAFF. The DNA for the CDR3 is TGTGCCAGCAGCTTAAGAAGACAGGTGAACACTGAAGCTTTCTTT.

This chain uses TRBV19 with TRBJ1-2, with D possibly TRBD1 on 6 matching bases. CDR1 is LNHDA and CDR2 is SQIVND in the germline V gene (reference sequence). CDR3 length equals 16 residues. Trimming pared 0 bases from V and 3 bases from J, leaving 14 bases between. The CDR3 DNA reads as TGTGCCAGTAGTATAGATCGTAGGAAGGGGGACTATGGCTACACCTTC. Protein sequence: CASSIDRRKGDYGYTF. Full variable domain (outside the CDR3, taken from reference TRBV19 and TRBJ1-2): DGGITQSPKYLFRKEGQNVTLSCEQNLNHDAMYWYRQDPGQGLRLIYYSQIVNDFQKGDIAEGYSVSREKKESFPLTVTSAQKNPTAFYLCASSIDRRKGDYGYTFGSGTRLTVV.